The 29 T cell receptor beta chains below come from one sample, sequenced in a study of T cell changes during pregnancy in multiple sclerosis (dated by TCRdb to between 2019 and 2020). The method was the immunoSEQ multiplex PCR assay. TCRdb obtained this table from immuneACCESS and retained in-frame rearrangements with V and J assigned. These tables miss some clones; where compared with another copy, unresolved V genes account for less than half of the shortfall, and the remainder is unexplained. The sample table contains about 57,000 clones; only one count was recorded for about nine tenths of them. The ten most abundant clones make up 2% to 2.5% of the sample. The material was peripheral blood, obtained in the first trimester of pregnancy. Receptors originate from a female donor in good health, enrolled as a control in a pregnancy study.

This CDR3 is CASSPGQDSEEKLFF. As DNA, the CDR3 is TGTGCCAGCAGCCCGGGACAGGATTCGGAAGAAAAACTGTTTTTT. V and J are TRBV9 and TRBJ1-4, with 8 bases identical to TRBD1. The CDR3 is 15 amino acids. Germline V lookup: CDR1 SGDLS, CDR2 YYNGEE. J was trimmed by 8 bases and V by 4 bases; bases with no gene match: 10.

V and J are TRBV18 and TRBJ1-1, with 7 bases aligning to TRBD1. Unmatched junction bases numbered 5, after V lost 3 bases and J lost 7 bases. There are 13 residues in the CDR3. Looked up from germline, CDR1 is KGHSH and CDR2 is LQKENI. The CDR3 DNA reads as TGTGCCAGCTCACCCAAGCAGGGGGTTGAAGCTTTCTTT. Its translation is CASSPKQGVEAFF.

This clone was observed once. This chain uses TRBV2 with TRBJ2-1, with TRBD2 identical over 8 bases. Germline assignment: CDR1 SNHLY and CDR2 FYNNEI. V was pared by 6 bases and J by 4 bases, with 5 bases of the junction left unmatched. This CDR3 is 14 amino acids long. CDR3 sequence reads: CASRGTSGYNEQFF. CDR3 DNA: TGTGCCAGCAGGGGGACTAGTGGATACAATGAGCAGTTCTTC.

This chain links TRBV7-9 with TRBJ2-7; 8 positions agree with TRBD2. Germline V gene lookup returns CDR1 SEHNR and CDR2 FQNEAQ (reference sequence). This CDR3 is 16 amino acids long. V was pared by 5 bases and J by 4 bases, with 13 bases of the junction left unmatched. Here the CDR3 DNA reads TGTGCCAGCAGCAGAAAAACCGGGACTAGGGCATACGAGCAGTACTTC. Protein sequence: CASSRKTGTRAYEQYF.

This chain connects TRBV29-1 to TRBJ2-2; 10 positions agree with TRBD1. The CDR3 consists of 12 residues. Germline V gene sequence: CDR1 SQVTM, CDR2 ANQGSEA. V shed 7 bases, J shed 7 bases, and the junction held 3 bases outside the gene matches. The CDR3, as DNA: TGCAGCGCGGGACAGGGGAGCGGGGAGCTGTTTTTT. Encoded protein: CSAGQGSGELFF.

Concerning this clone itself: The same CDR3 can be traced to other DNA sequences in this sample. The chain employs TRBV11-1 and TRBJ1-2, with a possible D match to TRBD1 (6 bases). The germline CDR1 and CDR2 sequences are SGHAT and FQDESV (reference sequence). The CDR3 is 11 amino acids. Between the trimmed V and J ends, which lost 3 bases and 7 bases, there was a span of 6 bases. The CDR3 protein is CASSFRGGYTF. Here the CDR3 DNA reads TGTGCCAGCAGCTTCAGGGGTGGCTACACCTTC.

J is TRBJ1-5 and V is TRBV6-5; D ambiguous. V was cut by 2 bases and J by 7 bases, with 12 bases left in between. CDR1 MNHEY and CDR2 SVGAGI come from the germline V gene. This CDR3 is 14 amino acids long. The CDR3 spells CASSYGFGGQPQHF. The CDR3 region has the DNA TGTGCCAGCAGTTACGGATTTGGAGGGCAGCCCCAGCATTTT.

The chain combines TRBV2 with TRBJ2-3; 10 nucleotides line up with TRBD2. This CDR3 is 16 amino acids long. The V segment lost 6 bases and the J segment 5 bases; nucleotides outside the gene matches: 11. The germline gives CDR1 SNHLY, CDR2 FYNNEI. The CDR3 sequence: CASRNRAGGPGDTQYF. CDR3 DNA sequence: TGTGCCAGCAGAAACAGAGCGGGAGGGCCTGGAGATACGCAGTATTTT.

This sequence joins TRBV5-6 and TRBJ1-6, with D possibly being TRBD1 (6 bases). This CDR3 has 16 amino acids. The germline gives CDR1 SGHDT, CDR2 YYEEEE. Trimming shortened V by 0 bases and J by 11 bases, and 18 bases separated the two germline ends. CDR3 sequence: CASSLDGGAGSTPLHF. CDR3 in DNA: TGTGCCAGCAGCTTGGACGGGGGGGCCGGTTCGACACCCCTCCACTTT.

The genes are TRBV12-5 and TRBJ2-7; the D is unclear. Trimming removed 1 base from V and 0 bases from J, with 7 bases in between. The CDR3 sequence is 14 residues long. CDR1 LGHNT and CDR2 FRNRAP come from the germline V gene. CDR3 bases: TGTGCTAGTGGTTTGGCCCCGAGCTCCTACGAGCAGTACTTC. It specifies CASGLAPSSYEQYF.

CDR3 sequence (DNA): TGTGCCAGCAGCTTTGACGCGGGTGACTACGAGCAGTACTTC. It codes for CASSFDAGDYEQYF. V gene TRBV7-3 combines with J gene TRBJ2-7; tentatively, D is TRBD2 (5 bases). The CDR3 length is 14 residues. The V end was cut by 3 bases, the J end by 3 bases, with 12 bases between. Germline loops: CDR1 SGHTA, CDR2 FQGTGA. Drawing the rest from reference TRBV7-3 and TRBJ2-7, the complete variable domain is GAGVSQTPSNKVTEKGKYVELRCDPISGHTALYWYRQSLGQGPEFLIYFQGTGAADDSGLPNDRFFAVRPEGSVSTLKIQRTERGDSAVYLCASSFDAGDYEQYFGPGTRLTVT.

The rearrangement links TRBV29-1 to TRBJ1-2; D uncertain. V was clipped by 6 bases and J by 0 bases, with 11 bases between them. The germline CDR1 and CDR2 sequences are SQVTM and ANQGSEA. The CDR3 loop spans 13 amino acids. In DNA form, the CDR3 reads TGCAGCGTGGCTAGCGGTCCTAACTATGGCTACACCTTC. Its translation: CSVASGPNYGYTF. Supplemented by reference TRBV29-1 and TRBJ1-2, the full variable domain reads SAVISQKPSRDICQRGTSLTIQCQVDSQVTMMFWYRQQPGQSLTLIATANQGSEATYESGFVIDKFPISRPNLTFSTLTVSNMSPEDSSIYLCSVASGPNYGYTFGSGTRLTVV.

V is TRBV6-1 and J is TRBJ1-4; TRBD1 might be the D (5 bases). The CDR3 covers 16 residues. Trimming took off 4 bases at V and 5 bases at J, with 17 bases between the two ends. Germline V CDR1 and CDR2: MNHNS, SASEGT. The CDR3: CASSASPQGLNEKLFF. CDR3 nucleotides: TGTGCCAGCAGTGCCTCCCCGCAGGGTCTCAATGAAAAACTGTTTTTT.

In nucleotides, the CDR3 is TGTGCCACTTCAAGGCAGGGCGACTATGGCTACACCTTC. This gives the protein CATSRQGDYGYTF. The V and J genes are TRBV15 and TRBJ1-2; D possibly corresponds to TRBD1 (5 bases). The CDR3 totals 13 residues. Germline assignment: CDR1 LNHNV and CDR2 YYDKDF (reference sequence). With 9 bases removed from V and 3 bases from J, the gap between germline ends came to 14 bases. Supplemented by reference TRBV15 and TRBJ1-2, the full variable domain reads DAMVIQNPRYQVTQFGKPVTLSCSQTLNHNVMYWYQQKSSQAPKLLFHYYDKDFNNEADTPDNFQSRRPNTSFCFLDIRSPGLGDTAMYLCATSRQGDYGYTFGSGTRLTVV.

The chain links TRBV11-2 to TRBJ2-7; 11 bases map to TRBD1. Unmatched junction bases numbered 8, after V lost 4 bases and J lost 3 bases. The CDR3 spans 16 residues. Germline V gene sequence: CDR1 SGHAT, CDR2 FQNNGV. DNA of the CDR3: TGTGCCAGCAGCTCTCCCTGGGACAGGGGGGTCTACGAGCAGTACTTC. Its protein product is CASSSPWDRGVYEQYF.

The CDR3, as DNA: TGTGCCAGCAGCTTAATCAGGTTAGATACGCAGTATTTT. Translation gives CASSLIRLDTQYF. The chain is built from TRBV11-2 and TRBJ2-3; no definite D call. The germline V gene has CDR1 SGHAT and CDR2 FQNNGV. V was trimmed by 2 bases and J by 5 bases, leaving 8 bases between them. The CDR3 loop spans 13 amino acids.

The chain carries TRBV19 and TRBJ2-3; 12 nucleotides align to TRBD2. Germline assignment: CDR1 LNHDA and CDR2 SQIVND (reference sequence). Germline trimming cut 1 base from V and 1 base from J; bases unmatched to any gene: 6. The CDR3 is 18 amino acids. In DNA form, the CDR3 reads TGTGCCAGTAGTATAGGACTAGCGGGGGCCGTGCGCACAGATACGCAGTATTTT. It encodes CASSIGLAGAVRTDTQYF.

CDR3 region: CATSRDPGGNEKLFF. The CDR3 nucleotides are TGTGCCACCAGCAGAGACCCGGGAGGGAACGAAAAACTGTTTTTT. The gene calls are TRBV15 and TRBJ1-4; D not resolved. The germline CDR1 and CDR2 sequences are LNHNV and YYDKDF (reference sequence). CDR3 size: 15 residues. Trimming took 0 bases from V and 8 from J, leaving 13 bases between them.

Here the CDR3 reads CSFSAGMVGEQYF. CDR3 nucleotides: TGCAGCTTCAGTGCAGGGATGGTGGGTGAGCAGTACTTC. The chain uses TRBV29-1 and TRBJ2-7; TRBD1 is a possible D gene (5 bases). Deletions cut 8 bases from V and 7 bases from J, with 21 bases between. This CDR3 is 13 amino acids long. Germline V gene lookup returns CDR1 SQVTM and CDR2 ANQGSEA.

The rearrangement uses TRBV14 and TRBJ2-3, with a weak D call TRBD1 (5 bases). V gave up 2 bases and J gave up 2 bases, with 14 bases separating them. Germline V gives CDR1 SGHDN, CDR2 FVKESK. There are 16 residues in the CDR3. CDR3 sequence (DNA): TGTGCCAGCAGCCAAACAGGCTTGAAGATCACAGATACGCAGTATTTT. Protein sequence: CASSQTGLKITDTQYF.

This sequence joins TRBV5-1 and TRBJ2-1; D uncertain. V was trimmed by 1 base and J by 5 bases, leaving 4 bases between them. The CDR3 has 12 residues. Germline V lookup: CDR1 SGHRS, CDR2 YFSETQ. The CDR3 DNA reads TGCGCCAGCAGCTTGCCAGACAATGAGCAGTTCTTC. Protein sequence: CASSLPDNEQFF.

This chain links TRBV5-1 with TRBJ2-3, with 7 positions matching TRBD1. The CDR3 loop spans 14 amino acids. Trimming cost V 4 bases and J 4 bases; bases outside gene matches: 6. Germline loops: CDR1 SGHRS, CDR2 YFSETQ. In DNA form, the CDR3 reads TGCGCCAGCAGCGCGACAGGGCCCCCAGATACGCAGTATTTT. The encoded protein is CASSATGPPDTQYF.

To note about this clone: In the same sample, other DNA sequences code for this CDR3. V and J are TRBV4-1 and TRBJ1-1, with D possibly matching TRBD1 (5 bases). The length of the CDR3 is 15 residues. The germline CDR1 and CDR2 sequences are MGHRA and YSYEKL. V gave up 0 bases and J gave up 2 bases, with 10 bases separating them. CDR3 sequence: CASSQDLQGNTEAFF. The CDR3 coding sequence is TGCGCCAGCAGCCAAGATCTCCAGGGTAACACTGAAGCTTTCTTT.

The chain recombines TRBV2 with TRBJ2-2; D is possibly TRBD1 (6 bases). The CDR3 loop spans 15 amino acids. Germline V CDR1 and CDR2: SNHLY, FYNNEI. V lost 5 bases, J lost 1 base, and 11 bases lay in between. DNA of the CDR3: TGTGCCAGCAGTCCTCCGGGACAGAACACCGGGGAGCTGTTTTTT. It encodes CASSPPGQNTGELFF.

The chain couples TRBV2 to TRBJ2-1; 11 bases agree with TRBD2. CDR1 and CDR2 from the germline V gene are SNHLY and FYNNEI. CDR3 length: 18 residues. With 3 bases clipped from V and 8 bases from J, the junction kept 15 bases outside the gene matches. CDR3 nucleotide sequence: TGTGCCAGCAGTGACTTGGGACTAGCGGTAACATCGTGGGATGAGCAGTTCTTC. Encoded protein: CASSDLGLAVTSWDEQFF.

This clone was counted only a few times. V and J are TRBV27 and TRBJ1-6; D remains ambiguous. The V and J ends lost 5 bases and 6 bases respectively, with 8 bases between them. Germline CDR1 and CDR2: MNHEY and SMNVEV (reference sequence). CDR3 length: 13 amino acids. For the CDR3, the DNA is TGTGCCAGCAGTCCCAGTCCTAATTCACCCCTCCACTTT. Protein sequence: CASSPSPNSPLHF.

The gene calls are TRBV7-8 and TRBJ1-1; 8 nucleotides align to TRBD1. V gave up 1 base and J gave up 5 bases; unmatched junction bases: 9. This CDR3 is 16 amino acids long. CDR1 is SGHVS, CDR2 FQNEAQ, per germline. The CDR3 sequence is CASSLGRQGAWTEAFF. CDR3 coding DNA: TGTGCCAGCAGCTTAGGGCGGCAGGGGGCATGGACTGAAGCTTTCTTT.

The CDR3 DNA follows: TGCGCCAGCAGCTTGACCTCTCTAGCGGGGGTTAACACCGGGGAGCTGTTTTTT. Translating it yields CASSLTSLAGVNTGELFF. The rearrangement links TRBV5-1 to TRBJ2-2, with 10 bases lining up with TRBD2. This CDR3 comprises 18 residues. The J segment lost 2 bases and the V segment lost 1 base, leaving 8 bases of the junction unmatched. The V gene's germline CDR1 is SGHRS and CDR2 YFSETQ.

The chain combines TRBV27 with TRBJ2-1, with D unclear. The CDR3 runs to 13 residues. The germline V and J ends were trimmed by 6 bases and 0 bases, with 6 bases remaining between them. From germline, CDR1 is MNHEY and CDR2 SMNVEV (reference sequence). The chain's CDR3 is CASRSFSYNEQFF. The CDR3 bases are TGTGCCAGCAGGAGTTTCTCCTACAATGAGCAGTTCTTC.